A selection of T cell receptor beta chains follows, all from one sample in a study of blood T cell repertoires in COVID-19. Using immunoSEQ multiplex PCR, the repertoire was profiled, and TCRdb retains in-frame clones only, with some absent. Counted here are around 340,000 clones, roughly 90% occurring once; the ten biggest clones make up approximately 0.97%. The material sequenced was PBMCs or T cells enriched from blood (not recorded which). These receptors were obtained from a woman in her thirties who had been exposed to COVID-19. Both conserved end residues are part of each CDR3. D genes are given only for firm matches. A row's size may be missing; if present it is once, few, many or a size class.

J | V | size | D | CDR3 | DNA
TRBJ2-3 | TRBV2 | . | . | CASTLRTDTQYF | TGTGCCAGCACCCTACGTACAGATACGCAGTATTTT
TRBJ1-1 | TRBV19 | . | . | CASNIYGTQNTEAFF | TGTGCCAGTAATATCTATGGGACACAGAACACTGAAGCTTTCTTT
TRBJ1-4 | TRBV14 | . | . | CASSLTVGNEKLFF | TGTGCCAGCAGCTTGACAGTCGGGAATGAAAAACTGTTTTTT
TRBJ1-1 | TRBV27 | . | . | CASNTQGNTEAFF | TGTGCCAGCAACACACAGGGGAACACTGAAGCTTTCTTT
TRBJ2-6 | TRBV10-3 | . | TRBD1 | CAISTAGTGGNSGANVLTF | TGTGCCATCAGTACAGCCGGGACAGGGGGCAACTCTGGGGCCAACGTCCTGACTTTC
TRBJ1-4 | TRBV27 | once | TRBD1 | CASSFPPGTGNEKLFF | TGTGCCAGCAGTTTTCCACCCGGGACAGGTAATGAAAAACTGTTTTTT
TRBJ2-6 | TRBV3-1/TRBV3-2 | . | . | CASSHGGVTGANVLTF | TGTGCCAGCAGCCACGGTGGTGTGACTGGGGCCAACGTCCTGACTTTC
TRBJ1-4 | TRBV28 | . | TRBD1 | CASSVTDRGAGKLFF | TGTGCCAGCAGCGTCACCGACAGGGGTGCTGGGAAACTGTTTTTT
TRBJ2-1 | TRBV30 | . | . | CAWSVMELSEQFF | TGTGCCTGGAGTGTAATGGAGCTCAGTGAGCAGTTCTTC
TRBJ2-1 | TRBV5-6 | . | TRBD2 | CASSLGASGNSYNEQFF | TGTGCCAGCAGCTTGGGTGCTAGCGGGAACTCCTACAATGAGCAGTTCTTC
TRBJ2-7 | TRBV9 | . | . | CASSFSTGYEQYF | TGTGCCAGCAGCTTTTCGACAGGTTACGAGCAGTACTTC
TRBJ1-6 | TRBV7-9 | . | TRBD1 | CASSGDRGVPLHF | TGTGCCAGCAGTGGGGACAGGGGGGTACCCCTCCACTTT
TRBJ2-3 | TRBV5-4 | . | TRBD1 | CASSSGDRGPTDTQYF | TGTGCCAGCAGCTCGGGGGACAGGGGCCCCACAGATACGCAGTATTTT
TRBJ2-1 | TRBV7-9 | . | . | CASSQGSGTYNEQFF | TGTGCCAGCAGCCAAGGGAGCGGGACATACAATGAGCAGTTCTTC
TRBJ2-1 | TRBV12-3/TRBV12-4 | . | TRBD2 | CASWSSGSYEQFF | TGTGCCAGCTGGAGTAGCGGGAGCTATGAGCAGTTCTTC
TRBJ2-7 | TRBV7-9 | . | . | CASSSGGAYEQYF | TGTGCCAGCAGCTCAGGAGGGGCATACGAGCAGTACTTC
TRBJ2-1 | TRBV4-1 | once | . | CASSQARDTLGSEQFF | TGCGCCAGCAGCCAAGCCCGGGACACCCTAGGGAGCGAGCAGTTCTTC
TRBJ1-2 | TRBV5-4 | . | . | CASSFRVQGIDTF | TGTGCCAGCAGCTTCAGGGTACAAGGAATCGACACCTTC
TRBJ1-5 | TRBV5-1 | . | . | CASSAGLNSNQPQHF | TGCGCCAGCAGCGCGGGACTTAATAGCAATCAGCCCCAGCATTTT
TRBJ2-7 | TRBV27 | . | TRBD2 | CASSLSAGGDYEQYF | TGTGCCAGCAGTTTGTCGGCGGGAGGAGATTACGAGCAGTACTTC
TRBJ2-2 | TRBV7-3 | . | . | CASSFSGTGELFF | TGTGCCAGCAGCTTTTCCGGCACCGGGGAGCTGTTTTTT
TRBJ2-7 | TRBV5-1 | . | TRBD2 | CASSSRTSSYEQYF | TGCGCCAGCAGCTCCAGGACTAGCAGTTACGAGCAGTACTTC
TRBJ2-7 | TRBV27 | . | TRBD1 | CASMGDRGSYEQYF | TGTGCCAGCATGGGGGACAGGGGGTCGTACGAGCAGTACTTC
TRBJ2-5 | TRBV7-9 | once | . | CASRPSTLRETQYF | TGTGCCAGCAGACCTAGCACGCTGCGGGAGACCCAGTACTTC
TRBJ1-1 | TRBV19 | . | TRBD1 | CASSIPGQAAFF | TGTGCCAGTAGTATACCGGGACAGGCAGCTTTCTTT
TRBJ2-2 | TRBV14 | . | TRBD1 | CASSLTGPTGELFF | TGTGCCAGCAGCCTGACAGGGCCCACCGGGGAGCTGTTTTTT
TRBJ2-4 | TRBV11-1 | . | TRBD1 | CASSTGQGVAKNIQYF | TGTGCCAGCAGCACCGGACAGGGGGTAGCCAAAAACATTCAGTACTTC
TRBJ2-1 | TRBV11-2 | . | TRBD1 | CASSSGQGGQFF | TGTGCCAGCAGCTCGGGACAGGGAGGGCAGTTCTTC
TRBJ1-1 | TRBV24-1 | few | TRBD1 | CATSDRQGGNTEAFF | TGTGCCACCAGTGATCGACAGGGAGGGAACACTGAAGCTTTCTTT
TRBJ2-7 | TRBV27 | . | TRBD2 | CASSRSQGGRAFEQYF | TGTGCCAGCAGTAGATCCCAGGGCGGGAGGGCTTTCGAGCAGTACTTC
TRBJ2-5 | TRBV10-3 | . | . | CAISESAGRGEETQYF | TGTGCCATCAGTGAGTCAGCGGGAAGGGGGGAAGAGACCCAGTACTTC
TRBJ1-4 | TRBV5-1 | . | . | CASSLGSGNEKLFF | TGCGCCAGCAGCTTGGGCTCGGGAAATGAAAAACTGTTTTTT
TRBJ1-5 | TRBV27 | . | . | CASSSQVYQPQHF | TGTGCCAGCAGTTCACAGGTGTATCAGCCCCAGCATTTT